This T cell receptor beta chain stems from a study of blood T cell repertoires in COVID-19 (dated by TCRdb to 2020 to 2022). About the investigation overall: Samples covering the acute and convalescent phases of COVID-19 were provided by collaborators in the United States, Italy and Spain. Where HLA class I and class II types were available, the types were taken from metadata supplied by the sample provider, not from assay-based typing. The prospective study material was composed of cDNA or gDNA derived from T cells, B-cell-depleted T cells, or PBMCs. The sample metadata nearly always contained a de-identified subject ID, COVID-19 status, age in years and sex. The samples were drawn from two sources: the first 160 participants of the ongoing ImmuneRACE study, and 1,000 to 1,500 subjects contributed by 6 global collaborators. The dataset comprised deeply sampled blood TCRbeta repertoires from subjects exposed to, actively infected with, or recovered from COVID-19. A freely available public database, intended as a resource for researchers studying the immune response to SARS-CoV-2, is where the repertoires were released.

Worth noting for this clone: The clone's antigen remains unknown. Per-base qualities were not stored, and no clone one base away is much larger.

TCRbeta CDR3 regions were amplified from genomic DNA using the immunoSEQ Assay, a bias-controlled multiplex PCR. The study's processing was this. Nucleated cell counts per sample were estimated from amplification of reference gene primers within the assay. To quantify the absolute abundance of each unique TCRbeta CDR3 rearrangement, sequence reads were collapsed and filtered. For each sample, productive Simpson clonality was calculated as the square root of Simpson's diversity index over productive rearrangements. TCRdb retrieved this table from immuneACCESS and kept in-frame rearrangements only. Not all clones are present; in checked studies, unresolved V genes account for under half, and no reason is known for the remainder. The V and J calls and clone size come from that table; D and trimming were worked out from the DNA. The table for this sample lists some 300,000 clones; 85% to 90% of them were counted only once. The ten largest account for 5.5% to 8% of the sample.

What the research found in general, with its limitations: The amount of clinical and demographic metadata varied by source and participant and was provided uncurated.

One collaborating source in Seattle enrolled patients while the patients were actively infected and followed the patients over time throughout the course of disease. Collaborating institutions collected whole blood in K2EDTA tubes following their own protocols. For TCRbeta analysis, collaborator samples were shipped as frozen whole blood, as isolated PBMCs, or as DNA extracted from either sample type. For CDR1 and CDR2, the germline V gene lists MNHEY and SVGEGT. The cysteine opens and the phenylalanine closes a CDR3 of 13 amino acids. Of all the DNA, just the CDR3 is kept, 39 bases in frame from base 1. V is pared back by 6 bases and J by 5 bases, with 11 bases lying between the germline termini.

The rearranged segments are TRBV6-2 or TRBV6-3 and TRBJ1-5, with the D gene not confidently named. The source of this sequence is a woman aged 45-59 years with COVID-19, enrolled during active disease. Sequencing was performed on peripheral blood. The bases are TGTGCCAGCAGCCCCGCGGCGCATCAGCCCCAGCATTTT. It is translated as CASSPAAHQPQHF.